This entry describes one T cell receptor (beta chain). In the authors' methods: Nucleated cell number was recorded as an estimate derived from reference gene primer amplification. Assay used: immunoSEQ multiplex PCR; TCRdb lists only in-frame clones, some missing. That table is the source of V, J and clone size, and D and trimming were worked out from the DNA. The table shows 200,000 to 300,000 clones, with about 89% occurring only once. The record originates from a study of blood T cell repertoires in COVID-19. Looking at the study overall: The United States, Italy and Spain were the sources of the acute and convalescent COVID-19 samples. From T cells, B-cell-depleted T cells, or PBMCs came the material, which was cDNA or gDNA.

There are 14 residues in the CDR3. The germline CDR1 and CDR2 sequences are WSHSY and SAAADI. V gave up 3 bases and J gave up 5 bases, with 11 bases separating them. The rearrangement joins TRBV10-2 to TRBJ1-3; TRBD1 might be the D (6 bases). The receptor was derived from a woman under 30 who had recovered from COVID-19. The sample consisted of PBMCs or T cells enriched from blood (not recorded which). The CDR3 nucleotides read TGCGCCAGCAGTGAATTCGACAGGCGAAACACCATATATTTT. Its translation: CASSEFDRRNTIYF.